What follows are 19 T cell receptor beta chains derived from one specimen sequenced in a study of blood T cell dynamics during melanoma immunotherapy. Time point specified: week 3, after first cycle of checkpoint inhibitor. Generated by immunoSEQ multiplex PCR, the TCRdb table keeps only in-frame clones and is missing some. The data contain approximately 14,000 clones, about 93% of them singletons. The input for sequencing was blood, taken from a patient treated with checkpoint blockade. Source of these receptors: a human donor with melanoma.

This sequence joins TRBV20-1 and TRBJ2-1; the D is unclear. V lost 3 bases and J lost 6, with 3 bases in between. This CDR3 is built from 10 residues. The germline gives CDR1 DFQATT, CDR2 SNEGSKA (reference sequence). The CDR3 nucleotides read TGCAGTGCTAGCCTCAATGAGCAGTTCTTC. Translating it yields CSASLNEQFF.

The chain carries TRBV25-1 and TRBJ1-1; D not resolved. This CDR3 spans 11 amino acids. V was cut by 2 bases and J by 6 bases, with 4 bases left in between. From germline, CDR1 is MGHDK and CDR2 SYGVNS. Here the CDR3 DNA reads TGTGCCAGCAGTGAACTTGCTGAAGCTTTCTTT. Amino acid sequence: CASSELAEAFF.

The V call is TRBV18, the J call TRBJ2-7; 8 nucleotides align to TRBD1. The V segment lost 4 bases and the J segment 3 bases; nucleotides outside the gene matches: 2. The CDR3 sequence is 13 residues long. CDR1 and CDR2 from the germline V gene are KGHSH and LQKENI. The CDR3 loop reads CASSLQGGYEQYF. Here the CDR3 DNA reads TGTGCCAGCTCACTACAGGGGGGCTACGAGCAGTACTTC.

The J gene is TRBJ2-5, the V gene TRBV7-2; 11 bases are shared with TRBD2. CDR1 and CDR2 (germline): SGHTA, FQGNSA. With V trimmed by 2 bases and J by 1 base, 12 bases remained unmatched. CDR3 size: 19 residues. CDR3 coding DNA: TGTGCCAGCAGCTTATTTAGCGGGGGGGCCGCACAATTCCAAGAGACCCAGTACTTC. This gives the protein CASSLFSGGAAQFQETQYF. The complete variable domain, with remaining parts taken from reference TRBV7-2 and TRBJ2-5, reads GAGVSQSPSNKVTEKGKDVELRCDPISGHTALYWYRQSLGQGLEFLIYFQGNSAPDKSGLPSDRFSAERTGGSVSTLTIQRTQQEDSAVYLCASSLFSGGAAQFQETQYFGPGTRLLVL.

This sequence joins TRBV28 and TRBJ1-2; 9 nucleotides agree with TRBD1. The CDR3 covers 15 residues. Germline V lookup: CDR1 MDHEN, CDR2 SYDVKM. Trimming cost V 5 bases and J 6 bases; bases outside gene matches: 10. CDR3 DNA sequence: TGTGCCAGCAGTAAAACAGGGGGCGCGGTGGATGGCTACACCTTC. Translation: CASSKTGGAVDGYTF.

V gene TRBV11-2 combines with J gene TRBJ1-4; D ambiguous. CDR3 size: 15 residues. Germline V CDR1 and CDR2: SGHAT, FQNNGV. Between the trimmed V and J ends, which lost 5 bases and 2 bases, there was a span of 12 bases. DNA for the CDR3: TGTGCCAGCAGCACACGACGCGGGACTAATGAAAAACTGTTTTTT. As protein: CASSTRRGTNEKLFF.

This chain uses TRBV10-2 with TRBJ2-1; the match to TRBD2 covers 9 bases. J lost 4 bases, V lost 4 bases, and 2 bases had no gene match. The CDR3 has 14 residues. Germline assignment: CDR1 WSHSY and CDR2 SAAADI. CDR3 nucleotide sequence: TGCGCCAGCAGTGCTAGCGGGACATACAATGAGCAGTTCTTC. Protein: CASSASGTYNEQFF.

V gene TRBV19 combines with J gene TRBJ2-1; the D gene is possibly TRBD2 (5 bases). V lost 1 base, J lost 1 base, and 11 bases lay in between. This CDR3 region has 16 residues. Germline CDR1 reads LNHDA; CDR2 reads SQIVND (reference sequence). Here the CDR3 DNA reads TGTGCCAGTAGTATAGGCGGTAGCGCATCCTACAATGAGCAGTTCTTC. Translating it yields CASSIGGSASYNEQFF.

The chain employs TRBV9 and TRBJ2-3; a weak D match, TRBD2 (5 bases). From germline, CDR1 is SGDLS and CDR2 YYNGEE. The CDR3 extends over 14 amino acids. V was trimmed by 0 bases and J by 4 bases, leaving 9 bases between them. CDR3: CASSVARGSDTQYF. The CDR3 DNA follows: TGTGCCAGCAGCGTAGCTCGCGGGTCAGATACGCAGTATTTT.

The chain joins TRBV6-1 to TRBJ1-6, with no clear D. The germline V and J ends were trimmed by 2 bases and 8 bases, with 10 bases remaining between them. This CDR3 has 14 amino acids. The germline gives CDR1 MNHNS, CDR2 SASEGT. Here the CDR3 DNA reads TGTGCCAGCAGTGAAAGATCGGCTGATTCACCCCTCCACTTT. This sequence encodes CASSERSADSPLHF.

CDR3 protein: CASSLEGGGASYNEQFF. Here the CDR3 DNA reads TGTGCCAGCAGCTTGGAGGGCGGGGGAGCTTCCTACAATGAGCAGTTCTTC. The rearrangement joins TRBV5-5 to TRBJ2-1; the match to TRBD2 covers 7 bases. The J segment lost 1 base and the V segment lost 0 bases, leaving 7 bases of the junction unmatched. This CDR3 spans 17 amino acids. The V gene's germline CDR1 is SGHKS and CDR2 YYEKEE (reference sequence). Full variable domain (missing parts from reference TRBV5-5 and TRBJ2-1): DAGVTQSPTHLIKTRGQQVTLRCSPISGHKSVSWYQQVLGQGPQFIFQYYEKEERGRGNFPDRFSARQFPNYSSELNVNALLLGDSALYLCASSLEGGGASYNEQFFGPGTRLTVL.

As concerns this clone: The junction does not match germline at one end; this may be a read error. This chain uses TRBV7-9 with TRBJ1-1; D gene unclear. The CDR3 length is 8 residues. The germline gives CDR1 SEHNR, CDR2 FQNEAQ (reference sequence). The CDR3 coding sequence is TGTGCCAGCACCCCCTACCCATTT. Encoded protein: CASTPYPF.

This clone was observed once. The chain carries TRBV19 and TRBJ2-3, with D perhaps TRBD2 (5 bases). Germline CDR1 LNHDA, CDR2 SQIVND (reference sequence). The length of the CDR3 is 15 residues. Trimming pared 9 bases from V and 4 bases from J, leaving 20 bases between. CDR3 sequence reads: CASRGPLARPDTQYF. As DNA, the CDR3 is TGTGCCAGCAGAGGGCCATTGGCTAGGCCAGATACGCAGTATTTT.

The chain combines TRBV15 with TRBJ2-2; tentatively, D is TRBD1 or TRBD2 (5 bases each). V lost 7 bases and J lost 5, with 17 bases in between. The germline gives CDR1 LNHNV, CDR2 YYDKDF (reference sequence). This CDR3 contains 15 residues. CDR3 loop: CATNQGVGMTGELFF. DNA for the CDR3: TGTGCCACCAACCAGGGAGTAGGGATGACCGGGGAGCTGTTTTTT.

The chain couples TRBV6-1 to TRBJ2-7; possibly TRBD1 for D (6 bases). With 6 bases removed from V and 0 bases from J, the gap between germline ends came to 15 bases. Germline V gene sequence: CDR1 MNHNS, CDR2 SASEGT. This CDR3 region has 15 residues. Here the CDR3 reads CASSGDTLSSYEQYF. DNA for the CDR3: TGTGCCAGCAGCGGGGACACATTAAGCTCCTACGAGCAGTACTTC.

The chain employs TRBV27 and TRBJ1-6, with D perhaps TRBD1 (6 bases). Trimming stripped 2 bases from V and 4 bases from J, with 12 bases between. Germline V lookup: CDR1 MNHEY, CDR2 SMNVEV (reference sequence). The CDR3 spans 16 residues. The CDR3 spells CASSLRSQGYNSPLHF. Here the CDR3 DNA reads TGTGCCAGCAGTTTAAGGTCACAGGGTTATAATTCACCCCTCCACTTT.

The chain carries TRBV14 and TRBJ2-2; D is possibly TRBD1 (5 bases). The CDR3 is made up of 15 amino acids. The germline CDR1 and CDR2 sequences are SGHDN and FVKESK. V dropped 1 base and J dropped 2 bases, with 8 bases sitting between them. The CDR3 region is CASSQGQQNTGELFF. The CDR3 DNA sequence: TGTGCCAGCAGCCAAGGACAGCAAAACACCGGGGAGCTGTTTTTT.

The chain is built from TRBV18 and TRBJ1-5, with TRBD1 matching 7 bases. The junction had 15 bases not matched to a gene; V was cut back by 3 bases and J by 7 bases. The germline V gene has CDR1 KGHSH and CDR2 LQKENI. This CDR3 contains 17 residues. The CDR3 DNA follows: TGTGCCAGCTCACCTAAGACAGGGTCACGGATCGGACAGCCCCAGCATTTT. The encoded protein is CASSPKTGSRIGQPQHF.

CDR3 nucleotide sequence: TGTGCCTGGAGTAATATAGGGCTCGGAAGAGGGGAGCAGTACTTC. Amino acids: CAWSNIGLGRGEQYF. The gene calls are TRBV30 and TRBJ2-7; possibly TRBD2 for D (5 bases). Trimming took off 2 bases at V and 7 bases at J, with 21 bases between the two ends. The germline V gene encodes CDR1 GTSNPN and CDR2 SVGIG (reference sequence). The CDR3 totals 15 residues.